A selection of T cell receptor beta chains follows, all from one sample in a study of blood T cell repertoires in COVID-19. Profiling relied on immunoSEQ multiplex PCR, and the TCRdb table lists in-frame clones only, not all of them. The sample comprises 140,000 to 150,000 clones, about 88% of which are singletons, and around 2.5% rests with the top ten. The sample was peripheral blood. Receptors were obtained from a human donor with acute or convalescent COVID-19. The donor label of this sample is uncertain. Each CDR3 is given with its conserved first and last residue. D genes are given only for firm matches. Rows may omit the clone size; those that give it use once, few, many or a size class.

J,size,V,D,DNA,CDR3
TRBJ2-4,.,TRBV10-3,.,TGTGCCATCGTACGGGGGAGTGTACATGAAAACATTCAGTACTTC,CAIVRGSVHENIQYF
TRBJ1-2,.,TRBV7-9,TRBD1,TGTGCCAGCAGCTTAGGACAGGGAGCCTATGGCTACACCTTC,CASSLGQGAYGYTF
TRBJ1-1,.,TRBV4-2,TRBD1,TGTGCCAGCAGCCCGGGACAGCAGAACACTGAAGCTTTCTTT,CASSPGQQNTEAFF
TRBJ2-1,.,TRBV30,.,TGTGCCTGGAGTCGGTACAATGAGCAGTTCTTC,CAWSRYNEQFF
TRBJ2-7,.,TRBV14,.,TGTGCCAGCAGCCCCAATTTCTACGAGCAGTACTTC,CASSPNFYEQYF
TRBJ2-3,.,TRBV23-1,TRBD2,TGCGCCAGCCCGGGCGGGAGGACAGATACGCAGTATTTT,CASPGGRTDTQYF
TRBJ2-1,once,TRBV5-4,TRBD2,TGTGCCAGCAGCAAGAACGGACTAGCGATTCGGGGAGAGCAGTTCTTC,CASSKNGLAIRGEQFF
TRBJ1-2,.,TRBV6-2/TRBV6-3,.,TGTGCCAGCAGTTCAGGGCGCGGCTACACCTTC,CASSSGRGYTF
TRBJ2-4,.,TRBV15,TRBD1,TGTGCCACCAGGGGACAGGGGTTCTCGTCGGGCATTCAGTACTTC,CATRGQGFSSGIQYF
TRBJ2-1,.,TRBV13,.,TGTGCCAGCAGCTTAGGGGGAAACAGGTTTGAGCAGTTCTTC,CASSLGGNRFEQFF
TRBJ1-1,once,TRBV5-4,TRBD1,TGTGCCAGCAGCCAAATGGGACAGCCAATGAACACTGAAGCTTTCTTT,CASSQMGQPMNTEAFF
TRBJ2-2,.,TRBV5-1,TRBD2,TGCGCCAGCAGCTTGGAACTAGCGGGGGGGCATAACGGGGAGCTGTTTTTT,CASSLELAGGHNGELFF
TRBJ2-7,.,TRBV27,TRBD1,TGTGCCAGCAGTTTATCTTACTCACGACAGGGGTATTCCTACGAGCAGTACTTC,CASSLSYSRQGYSYEQYF
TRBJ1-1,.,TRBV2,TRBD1,TGTGCCAGCAGTACGACAGGGGGAATCACTGAAGCTTTCTTT,CASSTTGGITEAFF
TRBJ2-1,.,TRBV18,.,TGTGCCAGCTCACCCCAGGGGGGATCCTACAATGAGCAGTTCTTC,CASSPQGGSYNEQFF
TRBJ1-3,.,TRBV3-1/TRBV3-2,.,TGTGCCAGCAGCCAAGACGCGGGTGGAAACACCATATATTTT,CASSQDAGGNTIYF
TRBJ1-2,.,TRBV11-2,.,TGTGCCAGCAGCTTTGCCAGCCAGGGAAGGTACTATGGCTACACCTTC,CASSFASQGRYYGYTF
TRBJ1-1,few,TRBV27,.,TGTGCCAGCAGTTTAGCGACACACCGGAACACTGAAGCTTTCTTT,CASSLATHRNTEAFF
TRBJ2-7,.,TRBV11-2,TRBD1,TGTGCCAGCAGCTCCACGTTCGGCAGGGGGATTTCCTACGAGCAGTACTTC,CASSSTFGRGISYEQYF
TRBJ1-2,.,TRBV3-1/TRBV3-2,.,TGTGCCAGCAGCCAAACGGACAGATCCTCCTTATTCTTC,CASSQTDRSSLFF
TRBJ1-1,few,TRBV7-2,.,TGTGCCAGCAGCTTAGTTATCAACACTGAAGCTTTCTTT,CASSLVINTEAFF
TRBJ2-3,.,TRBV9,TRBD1,TGTGCCAGCAGCGTATGGACAGGGGGCACAGATACGCAGTATTTT,CASSVWTGGTDTQYF
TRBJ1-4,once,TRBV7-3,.,TGTGCCAGCAGCTTGGGGCCCAAAGGGGAAAAACTGTTTTTT,CASSLGPKGEKLFF
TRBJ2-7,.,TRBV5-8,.,TGTGCCAGCGACACAGCTGGAGGGGAGCAGTACTTC,CASDTAGGEQYF
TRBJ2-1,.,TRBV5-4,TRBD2,TGTGCCAGCAGGATGGGTAGCGGGAGGGGTAATGAGCAGTTCTTC,CASRMGSGRGNEQFF
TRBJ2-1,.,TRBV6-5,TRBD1,TGTGCCAGCATCTGGCAGGGGGCCTACAATGAGCAGTTCTTC,CASIWQGAYNEQFF
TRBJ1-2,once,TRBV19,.,TGTGCCAGTAGTCAAATCCAGGCCCTCCGTGGCTACACCTTC,CASSQIQALRGYTF
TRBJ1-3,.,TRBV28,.,TGTGCCAGCAGTCCTCCCTCTGGAAACACCATATATTTT,CASSPPSGNTIYF
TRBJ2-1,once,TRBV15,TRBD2,TGTGCCACCAGCCGAGGACCCAGCCGGGGGGGTTTAAATGAGCAGTTCTTC,CATSRGPSRGGLNEQFF
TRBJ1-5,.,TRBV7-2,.,TGTGCCAGCAGCTTAGGGGGCCGATGGCCCCAGCATTTT,CASSLGGRWPQHF
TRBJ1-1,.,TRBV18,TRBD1,TGTGCCAGCTCACAGGGACAGGGGGGGACTGAAGCTTTCTTT,CASSQGQGGTEAFF
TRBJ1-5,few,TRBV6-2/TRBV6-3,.,TGTGCCAGCAACCCAATGAGGGAATTCGCTAATCAGCCCCAGCATTTT,CASNPMREFANQPQHF
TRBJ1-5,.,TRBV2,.,TGTGCCAGCAGTGTCCAGGGTGCGGGACAGCCCCAGCATTTT,CASSVQGAGQPQHF
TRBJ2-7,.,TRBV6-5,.,TGTGCCAGCAGTTACGGGCAGGGTACTTACGAGCAGTACTTC,CASSYGQGTYEQYF
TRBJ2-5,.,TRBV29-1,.,TGCAGCGTGACGGAGACAGAGACCCAGTACTTC,CSVTETETQYF
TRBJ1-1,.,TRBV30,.,TGTGCCTGGAGTACTACGGGACTCTCGATCGCTTTCTTT,CAWSTTGLSIAFF
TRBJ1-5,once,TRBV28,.,TGTGCCAGCAGTTTAAATCAGGAAGGCAATCAGCCCCAGCATTTT,CASSLNQEGNQPQHF
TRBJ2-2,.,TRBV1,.,TGCACCATCCTTACCGGACTAGCGGGAATCCCGAACGCCGGGGAGCTGTTTTTT,CTILTGLAGIPNAGELFF
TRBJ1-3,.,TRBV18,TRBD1,TGTGCCAGCTCAGGCAGGGGGCCTGGAAACACCATATATTTT,CASSGRGPGNTIYF
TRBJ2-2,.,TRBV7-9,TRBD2,TGTGCCAGCAGTTCGACTAGCGGGATAACCGGGGAGCTGTTTTTT,CASSSTSGITGELFF
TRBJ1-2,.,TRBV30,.,TGTGCCTGGAGTGTTGCCGGGGACTATGGCTACACCTTC,CAWSVAGDYGYTF
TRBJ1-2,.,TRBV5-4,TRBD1,TGTGCCAGCAGCTTGGAGCTTCAGGGGGCAGCTGGCTACACCTTC,CASSLELQGAAGYTF
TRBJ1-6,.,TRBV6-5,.,TGTGCCAGCAGGCGGGACGGAGGGAATTCACCCCTCCACTTT,CASRRDGGNSPLHF
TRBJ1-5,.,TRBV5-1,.,TGCGCCAGCAGCTTGGAAGGGGGGGCCAGCAATCAGCCCCAGCATTTT,CASSLEGGASNQPQHF
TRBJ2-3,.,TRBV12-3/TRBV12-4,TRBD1,TGTGCCAGCAGTTACAGGGGGACAGATACGCAGTATTTT,CASSYRGTDTQYF
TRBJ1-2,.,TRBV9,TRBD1,TGTGCCAGCAGCGTAATGGGGACAGGGCACTATGGCTACACCTTC,CASSVMGTGHYGYTF
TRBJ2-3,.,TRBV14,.,TGTGCCAGCAGCCAACCCTCTTCAGATACGCAGTATTTT,CASSQPSSDTQYF
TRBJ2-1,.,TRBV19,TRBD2,TGTGCCAGTAGTACTGGGACTAGCAGCTACAATGAGCAGTTCTTC,CASSTGTSSYNEQFF